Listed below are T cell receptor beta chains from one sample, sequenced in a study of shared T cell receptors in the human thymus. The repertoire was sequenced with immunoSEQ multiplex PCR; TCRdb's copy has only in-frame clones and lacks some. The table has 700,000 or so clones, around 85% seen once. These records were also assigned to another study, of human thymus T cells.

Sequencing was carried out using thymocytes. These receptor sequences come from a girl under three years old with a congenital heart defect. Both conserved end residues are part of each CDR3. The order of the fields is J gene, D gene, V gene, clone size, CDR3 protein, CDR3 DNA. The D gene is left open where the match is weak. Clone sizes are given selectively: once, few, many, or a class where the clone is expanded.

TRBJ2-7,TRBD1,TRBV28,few,CASSLTGTGVDEQYF,TGTGCCAGCAGTCTAACCGGGACAGGGGTAGACGAGCAGTACTTC
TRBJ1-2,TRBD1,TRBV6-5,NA,CASSQFAGTGGFTF,TGTGCCAGCAGTCAATTCGCCGGGACAGGGGGCTTCACCTTC
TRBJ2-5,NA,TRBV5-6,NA,CASSLAPGSNQETQYF,TGTGCCAGCAGCTTGGCTCCAGGGTCGAACCAAGAGACCCAGTACTTC
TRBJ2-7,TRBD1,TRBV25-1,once,CASSEYIPRTGKYEQYF,TGTGCCAGCAGTGAATATATACCCAGGACAGGGAAGTACGAGCAGTACTTC
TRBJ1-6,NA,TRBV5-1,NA,CASSLARGSSNSPLHF,TGCGCCAGCAGCTTGGCCCGGGGGTCGAGTAATTCACCCCTCCACTTT
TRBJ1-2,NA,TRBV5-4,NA,CASSPPLDSLNYGYTF,TGTGCCAGCAGCCCCCCCCTTGACAGTCTTAACTATGGCTACACCTTC
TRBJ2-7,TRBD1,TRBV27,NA,CASRLTRDRDYEQYF,TGTGCCAGCCGATTGACCCGGGACAGGGACTACGAGCAGTACTTC
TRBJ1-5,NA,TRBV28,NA,CASSPPGRGRNQPQHF,TGTGCCAGCAGCCCGCCAGGGCGAGGTCGCAATCAGCCCCAGCATTTT
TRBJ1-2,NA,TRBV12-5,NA,CASGLVPWTPGTHPRYTF,TGTGCTAGTGGTTTGGTACCCTGGACGCCAGGGACACACCCTCGCTACACCTTC
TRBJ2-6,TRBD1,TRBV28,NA,CASTLCSQGDRAGANVLTF,TGTGCCAGCACTCTCTGCTCTCAGGGAGACAGGGCTGGGGCCAACGTCCTGACTTTC
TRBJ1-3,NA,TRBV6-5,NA,CASSSGSSGNTIYF,TGTGCCAGCAGTTCCGGGAGCTCTGGAAACACCATATATTTT
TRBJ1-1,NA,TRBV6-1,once,CASSEQGRLLNTEAFF,TGTGCCAGCAGTGAGCAGGGTAGGCTTTTGAACACTGAAGCTTTCTTT
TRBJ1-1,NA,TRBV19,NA,CATKGFGDTEAFF,TGTGCGACAAAGGGGTTTGGGGACACTGAAGCTTTCTTT
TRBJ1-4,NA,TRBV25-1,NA,CASSEGGGGEKLFF,TGTGCCAGCAGTGAAGGGGGGGGCGGTGAAAAACTGTTTTTT
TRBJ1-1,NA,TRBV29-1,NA,CSVARDLTGTNDEPAFF,TGCAGCGTCGCCCGGGACCTAACAGGGACTAACGATGAGCCAGCTTTCTTT
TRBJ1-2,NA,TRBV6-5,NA,CASRDPTDNYGYTF,TGTGCCAGCAGAGACCCGACAGATAACTATGGCTACACCTTC
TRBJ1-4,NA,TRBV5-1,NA,CASSPGTNEKLFF,TGCGCCAGCAGCCCGGGGACTAATGAAAAACTGTTTTTT
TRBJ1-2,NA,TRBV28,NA,CASMETANGYTF,TGTGCCAGCATGGAGACAGCTAATGGCTACACCTTC
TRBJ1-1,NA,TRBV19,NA,CASSVPGTLLYTEAFF,TGTGCCAGTAGTGTACCCGGGACACTTCTTTACACTGAAGCTTTCTTT
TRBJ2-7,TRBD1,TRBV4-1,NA,CASSARQGNDEQYF,TGCGCCAGCAGCGCAAGACAGGGAAACGACGAGCAGTACTTC
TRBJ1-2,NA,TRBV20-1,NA,CSARPVYGYTF,TGCAGTGCTAGACCTGTTTATGGCTACACCTTC
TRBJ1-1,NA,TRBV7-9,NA,CASSTKDRQNTEAFF,TGTGCCAGCAGCACCAAGGACAGACAGAACACTGAAGCTTTCTTT
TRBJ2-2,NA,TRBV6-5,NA,CASSYSAGYTGELFF,TGTGCCAGCAGTTACTCGGCAGGGTACACCGGGGAGCTGTTTTTT
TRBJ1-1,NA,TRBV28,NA,CASSHRDNLPDPMNTEAFF,TGTGCCAGCAGTCACCGGGACAACTTACCCGATCCTATGAACACTGAAGCTTTCTTT
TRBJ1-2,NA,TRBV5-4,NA,CASSDPGANYGYTF,TGTGCCAGCAGTGACCCGGGAGCTAACTATGGCTACACCTTC
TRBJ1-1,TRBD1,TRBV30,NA,CAWSVLTRQGPNTEAFF,TGTGCCTGGAGTGTACTTACGAGACAGGGCCCGAACACTGAAGCTTTCTTT
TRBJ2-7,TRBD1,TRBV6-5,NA,CASSYGGTGASYEQYF,TGTGCCAGCAGTTACGGTGGGACAGGGGCGTCCTACGAGCAGTACTTC
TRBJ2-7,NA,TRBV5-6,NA,CASSLGGRRVYEQYF,TGTGCCAGCAGCTTGGGGGGACGGAGGGTCTACGAGCAGTACTTC
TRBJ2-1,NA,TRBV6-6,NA,CASSPDEGSQGEQFF,TGTGCCAGCAGTCCTGATGAGGGCTCGCAAGGAGAGCAGTTCTTC